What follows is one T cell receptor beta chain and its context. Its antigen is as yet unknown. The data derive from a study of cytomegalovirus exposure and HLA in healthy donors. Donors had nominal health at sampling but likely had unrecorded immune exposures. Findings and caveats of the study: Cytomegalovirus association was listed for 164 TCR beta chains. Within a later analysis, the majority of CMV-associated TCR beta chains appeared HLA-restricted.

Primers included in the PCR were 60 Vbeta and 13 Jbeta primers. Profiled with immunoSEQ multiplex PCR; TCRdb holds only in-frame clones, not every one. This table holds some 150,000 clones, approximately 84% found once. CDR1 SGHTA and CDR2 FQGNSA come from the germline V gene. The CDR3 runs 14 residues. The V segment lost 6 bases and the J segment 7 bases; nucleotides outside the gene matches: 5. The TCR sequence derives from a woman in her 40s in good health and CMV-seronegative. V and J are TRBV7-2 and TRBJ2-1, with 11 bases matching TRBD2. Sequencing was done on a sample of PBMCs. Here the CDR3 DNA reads TGTGCCAGCAGACAGACTAGCGGGAAAAATGAGCAGTTCTTC. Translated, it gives CASRQTSGKNEQFF.